Presented here are 16 T cell receptor beta chains from one specimen sequenced in a study of blood T cell repertoires in COVID-19. Assay used: immunoSEQ multiplex PCR; TCRdb lists only in-frame clones, some missing. The sample has some 100,000 clones; approximately 93% are singletons. The sample was peripheral blood. All receptors come from a man aged 55 to 70 with acute or convalescent COVID-19.

This chain links TRBV5-4 with TRBJ1-2, with a tentative D call TRBD1 (5 bases). V dropped 0 bases and J dropped 6 bases, with 12 bases sitting between them. The germline V gene encodes CDR1 SGHNT and CDR2 YYREEE (reference sequence). The CDR3 spans 14 residues. The CDR3 DNA reads TGTGCCAGCAGCTTGGCCGTAGGGGTGGATGGCTACACCTTC. Translating it yields CASSLAVGVDGYTF.

J is TRBJ1-1 and V is TRBV4-1, with 7 bases that match TRBD1. Looked up from germline, CDR1 is MGHRA and CDR2 is YSYEKL. V was pared by 4 bases and J by 7 bases, with 0 bases of the junction left unmatched. The CDR3 is 11 residues long. CDR3 region: CASSPGGEAFF. The CDR3 bases are TGCGCCAGCAGCCCAGGGGGTGAAGCTTTCTTT.

The chain joins TRBV11-2 to TRBJ2-7, with D tentatively TRBD2 (5 bases). CDR1 and CDR2 from the germline V gene are SGHAT and FQNNGV. The CDR3 runs 15 residues. V gave up 0 bases and J gave up 3 bases, with 12 bases separating them. CDR3 loop: CASSLEGRGFYEQYF. The CDR3 DNA sequence: TGTGCCAGCAGCTTAGAAGGTCGGGGATTCTACGAGCAGTACTTC. The full variable domain, completed using reference TRBV11-2 and TRBJ2-7, is EAGVAQSPRYKIIEKRQSVAFWCNPISGHATLYWYQQILGQGPKLLIQFQNNGVVDDSQLPKDRFSAERLKGVDSTLKIQPAKLEDSAVYLCASSLEGRGFYEQYFGPGTRLTVT.

This chain joins TRBV19 and TRBJ1-1, with unresolved D. The CDR3 runs to 13 residues. Per germline, CDR1 LNHDA and CDR2 SQIVND (reference sequence). V lost 8 bases, J lost 1 base, and 11 bases lay in between. The CDR3: CASLPRGNTEAFF. As DNA, the CDR3 is TGTGCCAGTCTTCCTCGGGGGAACACTGAAGCTTTCTTT.

The rearrangement joins TRBV25-1 to TRBJ2-3, with TRBD2 matching over 8 bases. Germline-derived CDR1 and CDR2 are MGHDK and SYGVNS. CDR3 length equals 16 residues. The trim removed 3 bases at V and 5 bases at J, leaving 10 bases unmatched. The chain's CDR3 is CASSDPGREVGDTQYF. CDR3 nucleotides: TGTGCCAGCAGTGATCCAGGGCGGGAGGTCGGAGATACGCAGTATTTT.

The J gene is TRBJ2-7, the V gene TRBV5-1, with 12 bases that match TRBD2. V was pared by 0 bases and J by 5 bases, with 3 bases of the junction left unmatched. CDR3 size: 15 residues. The germline V gene has CDR1 SGHRS and CDR2 YFSETQ. CDR3: CASSLGLAGADEQYF. In nucleotides, the CDR3 is TGCGCCAGCAGCTTGGGACTAGCGGGAGCCGACGAGCAGTACTTC.

The chain links TRBV20-1 to TRBJ2-1; D uncertain. The germline V and J ends were trimmed by 3 bases and 7 bases, with 10 bases remaining between them. CDR3 length: 12 residues. The germline gives CDR1 DFQATT, CDR2 SNEGSKA (reference sequence). CDR3 sequence: CSASGSGNEQFF. The CDR3 coding sequence is TGCAGTGCTAGTGGTTCCGGGAATGAGCAGTTCTTC.

This sequence joins TRBV10-3 and TRBJ2-1, with TRBD2 matching over 7 bases. CDR3 size: 16 residues. Germline V gives CDR1 ENHRY, CDR2 SYGVKD. J lost 4 bases, V lost 6 bases, and 12 bases had no gene match. DNA of the CDR3: TGTGCCATCAGCCCCAGTAAGGAGCGGGGTTACAATGAGCAGTTCTTC. Its protein is CAISPSKERGYNEQFF.

J is TRBJ1-2 and V is TRBV19; D not resolved. Germline lookup yields CDR1 LNHDA and CDR2 SQIVND (reference sequence). The V gene lost 4 bases and the J gene lost 2 bases, with 5 bases spanning the gap. The length of the CDR3 is 12 residues. The CDR3 is CASSTLNYGYTF. The CDR3 DNA reads TGTGCCAGTAGTACCCTAAACTATGGCTACACCTTC.

This rearrangement joins TRBV11-2 to TRBJ2-7; TRBD1 matches at 7 bases. This CDR3 spans 12 amino acids. With 8 bases clipped from V and 5 bases from J, the junction kept 6 bases outside the gene matches. The germline V gene encodes CDR1 SGHAT and CDR2 FQNNGV. The CDR3 coding sequence is TGTGCCAGCCGACAGGGTTTCAACGAGCAGTACTTC. This sequence encodes CASRQGFNEQYF.

The gene calls are TRBV19 and TRBJ2-2; D gene unclear. The CDR3 is made up of 15 amino acids. In germline, CDR1 is LNHDA, CDR2 SQIVND (reference sequence). Deletions cut 3 bases from V and 6 bases from J, with 14 bases between. The CDR3 coding sequence is TGTGCCAGTAGTATTATGGAGTCCTTGGCCGGGGAGCTGTTTTTT. It codes for CASSIMESLAGELFF.

In nucleotides, the CDR3 is TGTGCCAGTAGTCAAGGGGCCGGGTACGAGCAGTACTTC. Translating it yields CASSQGAGYEQYF. The chain has TRBV19 and TRBJ2-7; a possible D gene is TRBD1 (5 bases). V lost 5 bases to trimming and J lost 4 bases, with 12 bases between them. The CDR3 contains 13 residues. In germline, CDR1 is LNHDA, CDR2 SQIVND (reference sequence).

This sequence joins TRBV10-3 and TRBJ2-7; 8 nucleotides match TRBD2. V trimming: 6 bases; J trimming: 0 bases; junction bases outside the gene matches: 4. The CDR3 covers 14 residues. CDR1 ENHRY and CDR2 SYGVKD come from the germline V gene. This CDR3 is CAISPSGSSYEQYF. The CDR3 bases are TGTGCCATCAGCCCGAGCGGGAGCTCCTACGAGCAGTACTTC.

The chain uses TRBV27 and TRBJ2-2; TRBD1 matches at 12 bases. CDR1 is MNHEY, CDR2 SMNVEV, per germline (reference sequence). This CDR3 is built from 21 residues. Trimming cost V 5 bases and J 4 bases; bases outside gene matches: 20. The CDR3: CASSPSFFRDRGQGSTGELFF. The CDR3 DNA sequence: TGTGCCAGCAGTCCGTCCTTCTTCCGGGACAGGGGGCAAGGGAGCACCGGGGAGCTGTTTTTT.

The chain joins TRBV27 to TRBJ2-7; TRBD1 matches 8 bases. The CDR3 has 15 amino acids. Losses at the gene ends were 7 bases for V and 9 bases for J; bases not matched to a gene: 17. The germline V gene encodes CDR1 MNHEY and CDR2 SMNVEV (reference sequence). CDR3: CASKTGGTGSIAQYF. Here the CDR3 DNA reads TGTGCCAGCAAAACCGGTGGGACAGGAAGTATCGCGCAGTACTTC.

V is TRBV4-1 and J is TRBJ2-1, with a tentative D call TRBD1 (6 bases). Trimming left V 3 bases short and J 7 bases short, with 13 bases between. CDR1 MGHRA and CDR2 YSYEKL come from the germline V gene. The CDR3 is 14 residues long. CDR3 nucleotides: TGCGCCAGCAGCCAGGGGGCAGGGCGTAATGAGCAGTTCTTC. This translates into CASSQGAGRNEQFF.